This T cell receptor beta chain was identified during a study of T cells in localized non-small cell lung cancer. This CDR3 is 14 amino acids long. The V gene lost 4 bases and the J gene lost 3 bases, with 13 bases spanning the gap. CDR1 and CDR2 from the germline V gene are SGHRS and YFSETQ. Clones were read by immunoSEQ multiplex PCR, and TCRdb kept only the in-frame ones, dropping some. This sample has tens of thousands of clones, with around 84% found just once. This chain uses TRBV5-1 with TRBJ1-2, with a possible D match to TRBD1 (6 bases). This TCR came from a man between 18 and 55 years old with stage I lung adenocarcinoma. The specimen was peripheral blood, collected before any cancer treatment. The CDR3 DNA follows: TGCGCCAGCAGCCCAGGGGCAGATGACTATGGCTACACCTTC. This codes for CASSPGADDYGYTF.